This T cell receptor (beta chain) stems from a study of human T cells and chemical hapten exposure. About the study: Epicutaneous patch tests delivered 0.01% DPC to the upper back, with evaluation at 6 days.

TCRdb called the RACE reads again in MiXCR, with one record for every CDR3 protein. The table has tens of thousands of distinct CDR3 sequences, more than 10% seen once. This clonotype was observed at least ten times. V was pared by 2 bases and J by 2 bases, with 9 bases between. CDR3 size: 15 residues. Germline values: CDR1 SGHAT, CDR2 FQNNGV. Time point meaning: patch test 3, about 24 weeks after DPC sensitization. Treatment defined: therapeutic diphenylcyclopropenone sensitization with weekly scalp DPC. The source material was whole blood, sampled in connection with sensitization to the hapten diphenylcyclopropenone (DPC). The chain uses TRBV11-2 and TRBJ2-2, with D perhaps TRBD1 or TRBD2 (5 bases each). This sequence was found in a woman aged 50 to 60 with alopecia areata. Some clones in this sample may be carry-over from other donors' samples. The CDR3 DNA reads TGTGCCAGCAGCTTAAGGGGAGCCAACACCGGGGAGCTGTTTTTT. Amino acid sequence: CASSLRGANTGELFF.